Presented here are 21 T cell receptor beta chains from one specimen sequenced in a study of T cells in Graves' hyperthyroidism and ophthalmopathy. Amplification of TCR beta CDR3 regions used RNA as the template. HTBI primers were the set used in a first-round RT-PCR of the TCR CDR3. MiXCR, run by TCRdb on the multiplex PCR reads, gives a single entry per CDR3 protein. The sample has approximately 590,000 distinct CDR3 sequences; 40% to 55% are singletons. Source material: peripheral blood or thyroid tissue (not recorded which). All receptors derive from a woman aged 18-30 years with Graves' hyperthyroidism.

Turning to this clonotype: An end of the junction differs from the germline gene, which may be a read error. The DNA of the CDR3 is TGTGCCGGCAGTGCCCTAGAGTCCAATCAGCCCCAGCATTTT. Its protein product is CAGSALESNQPQHF. The V and J genes are TRBV2 and TRBJ1-5; D call uncertain. Germline values: CDR1 SNHLY, CDR2 FYNNEI. The CDR3 has 14 amino acids.

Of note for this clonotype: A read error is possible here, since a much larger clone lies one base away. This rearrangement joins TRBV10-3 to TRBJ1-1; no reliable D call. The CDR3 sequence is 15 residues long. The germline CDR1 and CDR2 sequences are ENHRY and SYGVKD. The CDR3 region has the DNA TGTGCCGTCAGTGGAGAGACGCCCATGAACACTGAAGCTTTCTTT. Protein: CAVSGETPMNTEAFF.

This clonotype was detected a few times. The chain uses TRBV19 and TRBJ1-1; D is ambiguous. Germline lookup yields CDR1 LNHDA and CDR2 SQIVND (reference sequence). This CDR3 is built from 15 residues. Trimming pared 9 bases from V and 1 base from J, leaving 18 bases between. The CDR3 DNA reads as TGTGCCAGCAGCCAAGGCCGTGGGAGGAACACTGAAGCTTTCTTT. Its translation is CASSQGRGRNTEAFF.

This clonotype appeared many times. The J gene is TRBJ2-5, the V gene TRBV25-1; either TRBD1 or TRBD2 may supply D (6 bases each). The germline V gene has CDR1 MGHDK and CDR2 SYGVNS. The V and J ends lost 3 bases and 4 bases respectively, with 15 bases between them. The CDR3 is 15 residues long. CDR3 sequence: CASSDGRTALETQYF. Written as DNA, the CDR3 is TGTGCCAGCAGTGATGGGAGGACAGCTTTAGAGACCCAGTACTTC.

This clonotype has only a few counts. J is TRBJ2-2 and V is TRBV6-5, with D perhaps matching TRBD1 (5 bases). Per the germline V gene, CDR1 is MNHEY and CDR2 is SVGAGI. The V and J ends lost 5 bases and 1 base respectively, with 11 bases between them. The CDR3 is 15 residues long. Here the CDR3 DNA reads TGTGCCAGCAGTGAATCAGGGCAGAACACCGGGGAGCTGTTTTTT. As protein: CASSESGQNTGELFF.

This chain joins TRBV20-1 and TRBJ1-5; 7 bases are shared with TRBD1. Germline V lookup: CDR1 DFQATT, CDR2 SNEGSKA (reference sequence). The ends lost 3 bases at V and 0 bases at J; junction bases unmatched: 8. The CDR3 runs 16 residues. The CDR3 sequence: CSASPAGGYSNQPQHF. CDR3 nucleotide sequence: TGCAGTGCTAGCCCGGCAGGGGGTTATAGCAATCAGCCCCAGCATTTT.

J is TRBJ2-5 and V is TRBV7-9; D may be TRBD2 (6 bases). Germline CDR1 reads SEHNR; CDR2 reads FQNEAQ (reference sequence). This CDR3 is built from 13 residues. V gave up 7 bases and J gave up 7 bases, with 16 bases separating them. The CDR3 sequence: CASNRRGFGTQYF. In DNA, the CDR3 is TGTGCCAGCAACCGACGGGGGTTCGGGACCCAGTACTTC.

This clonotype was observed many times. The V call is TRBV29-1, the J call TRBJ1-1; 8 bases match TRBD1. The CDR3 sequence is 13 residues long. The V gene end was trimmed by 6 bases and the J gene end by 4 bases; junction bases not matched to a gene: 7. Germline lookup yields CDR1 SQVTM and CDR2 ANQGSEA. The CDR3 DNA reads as TGCAGCGTAAGTTTAACAGGGGGCACTGAAGCTTTCTTT. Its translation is CSVSLTGGTEAFF.

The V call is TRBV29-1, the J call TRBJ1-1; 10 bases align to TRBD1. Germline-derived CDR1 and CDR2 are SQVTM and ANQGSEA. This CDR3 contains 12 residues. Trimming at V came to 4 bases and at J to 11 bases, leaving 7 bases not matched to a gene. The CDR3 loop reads CSVGQGAFWAFF. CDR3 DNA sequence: TGCAGCGTTGGACAGGGGGCGTTTTGGGCTTTCTTT.

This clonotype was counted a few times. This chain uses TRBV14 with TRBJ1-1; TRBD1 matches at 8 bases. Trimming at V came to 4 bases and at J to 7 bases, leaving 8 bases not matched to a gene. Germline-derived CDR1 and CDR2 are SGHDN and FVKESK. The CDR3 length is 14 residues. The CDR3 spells CASSLRQGPDEAFF. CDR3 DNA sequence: TGTGCCAGCAGCCTTCGACAGGGGCCCGATGAAGCTTTCTTT.

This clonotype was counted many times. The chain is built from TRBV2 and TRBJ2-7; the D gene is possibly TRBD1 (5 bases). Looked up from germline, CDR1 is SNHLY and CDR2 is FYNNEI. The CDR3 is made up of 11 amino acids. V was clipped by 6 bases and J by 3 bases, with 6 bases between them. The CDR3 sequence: CASRGHYEQYF. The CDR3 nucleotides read TGTGCCAGCAGAGGACACTACGAGCAGTACTTC.

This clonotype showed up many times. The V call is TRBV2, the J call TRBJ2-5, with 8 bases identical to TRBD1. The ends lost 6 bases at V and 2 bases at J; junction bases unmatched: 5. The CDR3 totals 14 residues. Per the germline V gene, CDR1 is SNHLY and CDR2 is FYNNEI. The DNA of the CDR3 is TGTGCCAGCAGAGGTCACAGGGGGCAAGAGACCCAGTACTTC. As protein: CASRGHRGQETQYF.

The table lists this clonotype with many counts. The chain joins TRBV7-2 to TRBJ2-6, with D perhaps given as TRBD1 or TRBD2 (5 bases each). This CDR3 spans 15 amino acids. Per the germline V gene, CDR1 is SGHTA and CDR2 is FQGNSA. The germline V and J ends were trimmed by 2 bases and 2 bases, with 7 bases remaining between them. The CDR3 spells CASSLMGAGANVLTF. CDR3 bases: TGTGCCAGCAGCTTAATGGGGGCTGGGGCCAACGTCCTGACTTTC.

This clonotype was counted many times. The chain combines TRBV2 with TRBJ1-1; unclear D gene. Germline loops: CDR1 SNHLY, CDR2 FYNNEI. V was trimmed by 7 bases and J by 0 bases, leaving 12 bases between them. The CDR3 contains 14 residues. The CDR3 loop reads CASNKDGMNTEAFF. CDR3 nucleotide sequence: TGTGCCAGCAACAAGGACGGAATGAACACTGAAGCTTTCTTT.

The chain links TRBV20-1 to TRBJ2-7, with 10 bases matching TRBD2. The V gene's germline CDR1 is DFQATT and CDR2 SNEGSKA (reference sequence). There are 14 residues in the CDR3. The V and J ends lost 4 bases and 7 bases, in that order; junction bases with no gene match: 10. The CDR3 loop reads CSATGTSAYNEQYF. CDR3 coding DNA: TGCAGTGCTACCGGGACTAGCGCATACAATGAGCAGTACTTC.

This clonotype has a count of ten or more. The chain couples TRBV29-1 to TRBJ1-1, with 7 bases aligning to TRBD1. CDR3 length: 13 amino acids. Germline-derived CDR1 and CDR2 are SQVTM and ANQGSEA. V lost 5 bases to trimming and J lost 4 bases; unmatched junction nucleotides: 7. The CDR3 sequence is CSVTEGARTEAFF. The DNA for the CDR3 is TGCAGCGTTACCGAGGGGGCGCGCACTGAAGCTTTCTTT.

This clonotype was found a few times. DNA for the CDR3: TGCGCCAGCAGCCACGACAGGGCCTATGGCTACACCTTC. Protein: CASSHDRAYGYTF. The genes are TRBV4-1 and TRBJ1-2; 7 positions agree with TRBD1. The CDR3 length is 13 residues. Germline V CDR1 and CDR2: MGHRA, YSYEKL. The trim removed 3 bases at V and 4 bases at J, leaving 2 bases unmatched.

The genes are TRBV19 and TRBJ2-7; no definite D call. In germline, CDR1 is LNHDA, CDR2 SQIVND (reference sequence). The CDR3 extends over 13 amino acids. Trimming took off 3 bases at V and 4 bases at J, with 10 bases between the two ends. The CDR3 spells CASSIHRRYEQYF. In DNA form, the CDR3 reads TGTGCCAGTAGTATTCACAGAAGGTACGAGCAGTACTTC.

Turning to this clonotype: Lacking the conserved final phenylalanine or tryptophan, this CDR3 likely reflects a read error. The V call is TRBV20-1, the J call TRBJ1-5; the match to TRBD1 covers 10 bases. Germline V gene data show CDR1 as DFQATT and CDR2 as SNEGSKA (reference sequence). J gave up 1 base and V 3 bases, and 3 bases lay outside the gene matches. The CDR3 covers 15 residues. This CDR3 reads CSASPGQGSNQPQHS. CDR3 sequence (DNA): TGCAGTGCTAGCCCGGGACAGGGGAGCAATCAGCCCCAGCATTCT.

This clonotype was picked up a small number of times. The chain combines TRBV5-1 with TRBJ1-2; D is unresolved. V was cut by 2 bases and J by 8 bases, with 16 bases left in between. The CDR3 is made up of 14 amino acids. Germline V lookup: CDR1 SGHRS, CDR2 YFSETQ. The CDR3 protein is CASSFPGAFDGYTF. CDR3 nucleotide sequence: TGCGCCAGCAGCTTCCCTGGAGCTTTTGACGGCTACACCTTC.

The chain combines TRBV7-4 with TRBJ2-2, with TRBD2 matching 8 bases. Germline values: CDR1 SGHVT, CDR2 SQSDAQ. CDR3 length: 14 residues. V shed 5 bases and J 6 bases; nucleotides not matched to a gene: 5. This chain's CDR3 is CASSRAGGAGELFF. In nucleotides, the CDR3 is TGTGCCAGCAGCCGGGCGGGAGGAGCCGGGGAGCTGTTTTTT.